This TCR beta chain was sequenced in a study of cytomegalovirus exposure and HLA in healthy donors. Primers included in the PCR were 60 Vbeta and 13 Jbeta primers. Some clones are missing from TCRdb's copy, which holds only in-frame ones; the method was immunoSEQ multiplex PCR. Found here are about 140,000 clones, approximately 70% of them singletons; the top ten hold 6.5%. The receptor comes from a woman aged 55-69 years in good health and CMV-seronegative. The sample was PBMCs.

The CDR3 spells CASSHRTLNTEAFF. In DNA form, the CDR3 reads TGTGCCAGCAGCCACAGGACTCTTAACACTGAAGCTTTCTTT. The V and J genes are TRBV14 and TRBJ1-1, with D uncertain. Germline V gene data show CDR1 as SGHDN and CDR2 as FVKESK. This CDR3 has 14 amino acids. V lost 3 bases, J lost 2 bases, and 10 bases lay in between.